This T cell receptor (beta chain) derives from a study of vaccination effects on CD4 cells after COVID-19. ViraFEST expansion of antigen-specific CD4+ T cells with viral peptide pools preceded sequencing. Cultured cells yielded isolated CD4+ T cells after more than nine days. Prior SARS-CoV-2 infection was absent in the vaccine recipients, as shown by negative nucleocapsid antibodies. The authors replaced half the medium with IL-2 medium on days 3 and 7. Germline V lookup: CDR1 LGHDT, CDR2 YNNKEL (reference sequence). Trimming removed 4 bases from V and 16 bases from J; junction bases left unmatched: 10. The CDR3 length is 13 residues. Assay used: immunoSEQ multiplex PCR; TCRdb lists only in-frame clones, some missing. This table has about 41,000 clones, 77% appearing once. A remark on this clone: Its antigen is as yet unknown.

Findings of the study overall: The vaccine-induced clones of healthy vaccinees included only 1 of 255 that cross-reacted with common cold coronaviruses.

The chain recombines TRBV3-1 (or the pseudogene TRBV3-2) with TRBJ2-1, with 10 nucleotides matching TRBD2. The receptor's source is a human donor who received a COVID-19 vaccine. The source was CD4+ T cells from PBMCs cultured with HCoV-NL63 spike peptides, collected before COVID-19 vaccination. This chain's CDR3 is CASSPTLSSGGFF. For the CDR3, the DNA is TGTGCCAGCAGCCCTACCTTATCTAGCGGGGGATTCTTC.